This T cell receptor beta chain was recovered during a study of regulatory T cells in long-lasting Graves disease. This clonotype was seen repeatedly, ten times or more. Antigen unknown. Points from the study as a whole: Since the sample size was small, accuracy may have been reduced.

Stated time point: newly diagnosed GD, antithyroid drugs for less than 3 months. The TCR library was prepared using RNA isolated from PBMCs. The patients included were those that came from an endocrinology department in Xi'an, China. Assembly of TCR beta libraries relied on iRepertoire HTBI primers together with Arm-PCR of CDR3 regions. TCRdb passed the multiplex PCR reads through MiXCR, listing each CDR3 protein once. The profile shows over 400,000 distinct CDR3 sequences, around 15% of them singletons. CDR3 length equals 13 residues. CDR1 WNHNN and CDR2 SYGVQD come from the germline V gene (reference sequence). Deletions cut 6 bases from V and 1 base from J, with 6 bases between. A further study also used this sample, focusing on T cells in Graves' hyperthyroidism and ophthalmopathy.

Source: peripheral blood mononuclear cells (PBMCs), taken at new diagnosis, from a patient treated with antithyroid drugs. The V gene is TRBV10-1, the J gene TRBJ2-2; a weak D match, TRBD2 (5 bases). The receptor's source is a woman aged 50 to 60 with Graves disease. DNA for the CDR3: TGCGCCAGCAGCGGGGAGAACACCGGGGAGCTGTTTTTT. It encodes CASSGENTGELFF.